The T cell receptor (beta chain) described here comes from a study of response to subunit inactivated influenza vaccine. Study conclusions and caveats: The authors suggested that few new T cells are recruited per seasonal influenza vaccination.

TCRdb re-analysed the RT-PCR reads in MiXCR, keeping a single row per CDR3 protein. Of more than 400,000 distinct CDR3 sequences in the sample, approximately 11% were seen once. V lost 5 bases to trimming and J lost 7 bases, with 16 bases between them. CDR3 length equals 14 residues. This clonotype occurred a few times. Its antigen is unknown. The source material was PBMCs from blood, sampled 40 to 50 days after vaccination. This sequence was found in a man aged 50-60 years who received an inactivated influenza vaccine. The gene calls are TRBV12-3 or TRBV12-4 and TRBJ2-3, with D possibly being TRBD2 (6 bases). The CDR3 here is CASSLPGVVYTQYF. Here the CDR3 DNA reads TGTGCCAGCAGTCTACCGGGGGTGGTGTATACGCAGTATTTT.